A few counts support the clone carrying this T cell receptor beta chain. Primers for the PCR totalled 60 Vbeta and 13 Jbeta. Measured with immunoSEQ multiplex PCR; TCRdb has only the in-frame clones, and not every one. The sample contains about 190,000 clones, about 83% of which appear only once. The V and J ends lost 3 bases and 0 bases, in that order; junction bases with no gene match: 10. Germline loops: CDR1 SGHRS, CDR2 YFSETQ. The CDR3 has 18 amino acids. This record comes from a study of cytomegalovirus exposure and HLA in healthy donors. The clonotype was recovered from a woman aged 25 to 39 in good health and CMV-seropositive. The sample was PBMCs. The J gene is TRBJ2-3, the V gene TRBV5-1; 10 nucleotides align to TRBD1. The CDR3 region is CASSSNRDRGISTDTQYF. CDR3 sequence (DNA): TGCGCCAGCAGCTCAAACCGGGACAGGGGTATTAGCACAGATACGCAGTATTTT.